Listed here are 30 T cell receptor beta chains from one sample, sequenced in a study of T cells after yellow fever vaccination. TCRdb used MiXCR to reprocess the 5' RACE reads, holding one entry per CDR3 protein. The sample gives around 600,000 distinct CDR3 sequences, about 12% of which show up once; under 15% is in the top ten. Sample: PBMCs, taken on the day of the yellow fever booster vaccination. Every receptor here comes from a man aged 30-40 years who received the YFV17D yellow fever vaccine.

This clonotype has only a few counts. The chain employs TRBV27 and TRBJ2-5, with D perhaps TRBD1 (6 bases). The CDR3 contains 13 residues. V shed 8 bases and J shed 5 bases, with 15 bases lying between them. Germline assignment: CDR1 MNHEY and CDR2 SMNVEV (reference sequence). The CDR3 bases are TGTGCCAGCCCCACCGACAGGCATGAGACCCAGTACTTC. Translated, it gives CASPTDRHETQYF.

This clonotype was found a few times. The CDR3 reads CASSGMPGGNSPLHF. The CDR3 nucleotides are TGTGCCAGCAGCGGGATGCCGGGAGGGAATTCACCCCTCCACTTT. The chain carries TRBV7-2 and TRBJ1-6; D uncertain. V lost 5 bases to trimming and J lost 7 bases, with 15 bases between them. Per germline, CDR1 SGHTA and CDR2 FQGNSA. The CDR3 contains 15 residues.

The table lists this clonotype with a few counts. This sequence joins TRBV11-2 and TRBJ2-5, with 7 bases matching TRBD1. This CDR3 is built from 16 residues. V lost 2 bases and J lost 5; bases outside the gene matches: 11. Germline assignment: CDR1 SGHAT and CDR2 FQNNGV. The CDR3 reads CASSLPDRNPDETQYF. Written as DNA, the CDR3 is TGTGCCAGCAGCTTACCGGACAGGAACCCGGACGAGACCCAGTACTTC.

This clonotype occurred a few times. The V gene is TRBV4-1, the J gene TRBJ2-1, with D tentatively TRBD1 (5 bases). V was trimmed by 3 bases and J by 2 bases, leaving 17 bases between them. CDR3 size: 17 residues. The germline gives CDR1 MGHRA, CDR2 YSYEKL. The chain's CDR3 is CASSQYRTGSTYNEQFF. CDR3 coding DNA: TGCGCCAGCAGCCAGTACCGAACAGGTTCCACCTACAATGAGCAGTTCTTC.

This clonotype was observed a few times. This rearrangement joins TRBV7-9 to TRBJ1-4; D is perhaps TRBD1 (5 bases). Germline V CDR1 and CDR2: SEHNR, FQNEAQ (reference sequence). Trimming took 5 bases from V and 0 from J, leaving 13 bases between them. The CDR3 totals 16 residues. The CDR3 sequence is CASSTGTFATNEKLFF. Here the CDR3 DNA reads TGTGCCAGCAGCACCGGGACCTTTGCAACTAATGAAAAACTGTTTTTT.

The chain employs TRBV29-1 and TRBJ2-1, with 11 nucleotides matching TRBD2. Looked up from germline, CDR1 is SQVTM and CDR2 is ANQGSEA. This CDR3 is 19 amino acids long. The V segment lost 6 bases and the J segment 16 bases; nucleotides outside the gene matches: 32. The CDR3 nucleotides read TGCAGCGTCAGTAGGGTAGCGAGCGACTTAGCGGGAGGGCCAAGGACGGGTTTCTTC. This sequence encodes CSVSRVASDLAGGPRTGFF.

This clonotype has only a few counts. This chain connects TRBV7-9 to TRBJ1-2, with TRBD1 identical over 8 bases. Per germline, CDR1 SEHNR and CDR2 FQNEAQ (reference sequence). With 5 bases clipped from V and 3 bases from J, the junction kept 8 bases outside the gene matches. The CDR3 has 15 residues. The CDR3 loop is CASSTPDREYYGYTF. In DNA, the CDR3 is TGTGCCAGCAGCACCCCGGACAGGGAGTACTATGGCTACACCTTC.

This clonotype was seen a few times. V gene TRBV5-1 combines with J gene TRBJ2-2; D possibly corresponds to TRBD2 (5 bases). V lost 6 bases and J lost 10, with 10 bases in between. The CDR3 is 11 residues long. Germline CDR1 SGHRS, CDR2 YFSETQ. CDR3 sequence reads: CASKGGPELFF. CDR3 nucleotides: TGCGCCAGCAAAGGAGGCCCGGAGCTGTTTTTT.

J is TRBJ2-5 and V is TRBV6-5; D remains unclear. From germline, CDR1 is MNHEY and CDR2 SVGAGI. Between the trimmed V and J ends, which lost 4 bases and 3 bases, there was a span of 9 bases. This CDR3 contains 13 residues. DNA of the CDR3: TGTGCCAGCAGTTCGGAAACAAAAGAGACCCAGTACTTC. Its translation is CASSSETKETQYF.

This clonotype came up many times. This chain uses TRBV7-2 with TRBJ2-6; D not certain. Trimming took off 6 bases at V and 0 bases at J, with 3 bases between the two ends. This CDR3 comprises 13 residues. Germline V gives CDR1 SGHTA, CDR2 FQGNSA. Here the CDR3 DNA reads TGTGCCAGCAGGACCTCTGGGGCCAACGTCCTGACTTTC. Protein product: CASRTSGANVLTF.

This clonotype was observed a handful of times. The chain has TRBV24-1 and TRBJ2-1; the D is unclear. This CDR3 contains 13 residues. CDR1 is KGHDR and CDR2 is SFDVKD in the germline V gene. The V end lost 0 bases, the J end lost 4 bases, and 3 bases lay between the germline ends. This CDR3 reads CATSDLGYNEQFF. DNA for the CDR3: TGTGCCACCAGTGATTTGGGATACAATGAGCAGTTCTTC.

The chain links TRBV6-2 or TRBV6-3 to TRBJ2-5, with 7 bases fitting TRBD1. V lost 2 bases to trimming and J lost 3 bases; unmatched junction nucleotides: 12. This CDR3 has 17 amino acids. Germline CDR1 reads MNHEY; CDR2 reads SVGEGT. CDR3 sequence: CASSYNLRDSHKETQYF. DNA for the CDR3: TGTGCCAGCAGTTACAACCTCCGGGACAGCCACAAAGAGACCCAGTACTTC.

The V and J genes are TRBV5-6 and TRBJ2-4; weak D call: TRBD2 (5 bases). The germline gives CDR1 SGHDT, CDR2 YYEEEE. The CDR3 totals 17 residues. Trimming left V 4 bases short and J 6 bases short, with 23 bases between. The CDR3 here is CASSGGRGMEDGNIQYF. DNA for the CDR3: TGTGCCAGCAGCGGCGGTAGAGGGATGGAAGATGGAAACATTCAGTACTTC.

This clonotype was seen a few times. The genes are TRBV5-4 and TRBJ2-5; possibly TRBD2 for D (6 bases). CDR3 size: 14 residues. V shed 2 bases and J shed 2 bases, with 10 bases lying between them. CDR1 is SGHNT, CDR2 YYREEE, per germline (reference sequence). The CDR3 region has the DNA TGTGCCAGCAGCTTAAAGGGAGGTCAAGAGACCCAGTACTTC. Its protein is CASSLKGGQETQYF.

This clonotype was seen only a few times. The chain joins TRBV5-1 to TRBJ2-1; 8 bases map to TRBD1. V was pared by 8 bases and J by 6 bases, with 16 bases of the junction left unmatched. Germline CDR1 SGHRS, CDR2 YFSETQ. The CDR3 loop spans 16 amino acids. The DNA of the CDR3 is TGCGCCAGGACGAGGGGACAGGCGTATAGTCCCAATGAGCAGTTCTTC. This gives the protein CARTRGQAYSPNEQFF.

This clonotype was seen repeatedly, ten times or more. The chain is built from TRBV12-3 or TRBV12-4 and TRBJ2-5, with D unclear. This CDR3 contains 14 residues. V was shortened by 4 bases and J by 5 bases, with 14 bases between the two germline ends. In nucleotides, the CDR3 is TGTGCCAGCAGTTCCCTGACTTTACCGGAGACCCAGTACTTC. Residues: CASSSLTLPETQYF.

V and J are TRBV7-2 and TRBJ1-2, with a weak D call TRBD1 (6 bases). The CDR3 runs to 16 residues. Germline assignment: CDR1 SGHTA and CDR2 FQGNSA. Trimming took 2 bases from V and 1 from J, leaving 14 bases between them. DNA for the CDR3: TGTGCCAGCAGCTTACGGACCGGGACACGTAACTATGGCTACACCTTC. The encoded protein is CASSLRTGTRNYGYTF.

The table lists this clonotype with a few counts. The rearrangement uses TRBV6-2 or TRBV6-3 and TRBJ2-3; D is perhaps TRBD2 (6 bases). This CDR3 region has 13 residues. The V gene's germline CDR1 is MNHEY and CDR2 SVGEGT. V was trimmed by 5 bases and J by 10 bases, leaving 16 bases between them. CDR3 loop: CASSNRNGGAQYF. As DNA, the CDR3 is TGTGCCAGCAGTAATCGGAACGGGGGAGCGCAGTATTTT.

This chain uses TRBV4-2 with TRBJ1-5; D not certain. Germline V gene lookup returns CDR1 LGHNA and CDR2 YNFKEQ. The length of the CDR3 is 16 residues. V shed 0 bases and J shed 7 bases, with 16 bases lying between them. CDR3 sequence reads: CASSQDIVSPQQPQHF. The CDR3 nucleotides read TGTGCCAGCAGCCAAGATATTGTCAGTCCCCAGCAGCCCCAGCATTTT.

The rearrangement links TRBV10-3 to TRBJ2-3; D is ambiguous. Looked up from germline, CDR1 is ENHRY and CDR2 is SYGVKD. V was shortened by 5 bases and J by 4 bases, with 10 bases between the two germline ends. CDR3 length: 13 residues. In nucleotides, the CDR3 is TGTGCCATCAGTTGGACGAGCGCAGATACGCAGTATTTT. The encoded protein is CAISWTSADTQYF.

The chain joins TRBV20-1 to TRBJ2-5; 11 bases align to TRBD2. Germline CDR1 and CDR2: DFQATT and SNEGSKA (reference sequence). Trimming at V came to 3 bases and at J to 8 bases, leaving 8 bases not matched to a gene. This CDR3 is 14 amino acids long. CDR3 DNA sequence: TGCAGTGCTAGGGTTAGCGGGAGGGTGGAAACCCAGTACTTC. Protein sequence: CSARVSGRVETQYF.

The rearrangement links TRBV20-1 to TRBJ2-7; 7 bases fit TRBD1. This CDR3 is built from 15 residues. Germline assignment: CDR1 DFQATT and CDR2 SNEGSKA (reference sequence). For the CDR3, the DNA is TGCAGCACTTCGGCGACAAGGACAGGACCGGACGGGCAGTACTTC. Translated, it gives CSTSATRTGPDGQYF.

To note about this clonotype: A much larger clone is a single base away; this may be a read error. The rearrangement joins TRBV7-3 to TRBJ2-2; TRBD1 matches at 7 bases. The CDR3 consists of 13 residues. The V gene end was trimmed by 7 bases and the J gene end by 6 bases; junction bases not matched to a gene: 5. Germline V lookup: CDR1 SGHTA, CDR2 FQGTGA. CDR3 DNA: TGTGCCAGCAACCCTACAGGGGCCGGGGAGCTGTTTTTT. The encoded protein is CASNPTGAGELFF.

This clonotype was counted only a few times. The CDR3 reads CSANERSGRSNTGELFF. CDR3 DNA sequence: TGCAGTGCCAACGAAAGAAGCGGGAGGTCTAACACCGGGGAGCTGTTTTTT. The rearrangement uses TRBV20-1 and TRBJ2-2; 9 bases match TRBD2. The length of the CDR3 is 17 residues. Trimming removed 6 bases from V and 2 bases from J; junction bases left unmatched: 13. CDR1 and CDR2 from the germline V gene are DFQATT and SNEGSKA (reference sequence).

This chain connects TRBV24-1 to TRBJ2-3, with a weak D call TRBD2 (6 bases). This CDR3 region has 17 residues. Germline CDR1 reads KGHDR; CDR2 reads SFDVKD. Trimming stripped 5 bases from V and 0 bases from J, with 17 bases between. CDR3 amino acids: CATSAGTSSRSTDTQYF. The CDR3 bases are TGTGCCACCAGTGCTGGCACTAGCAGTCGGAGCACAGATACGCAGTATTTT.

This clonotype was observed a few times. This chain joins TRBV6-5 and TRBJ2-7; maybe TRBD1 (5 bases). The CDR3 is 13 amino acids. Germline values: CDR1 MNHEY, CDR2 SVGAGI. Trimming took 10 bases from V and 6 from J, leaving 19 bases between them. CDR3 DNA: TGTGCCACCAAGGGGCTACTCGCCGGCGAGCAGTACTTC. Translation gives CATKGLLAGEQYF.

The chain employs TRBV12-3 or TRBV12-4 and TRBJ2-1, with 10 bases that match TRBD2. J gave up 0 bases and V 4 bases, and 6 bases lay outside the gene matches. The CDR3 consists of 17 residues. The CDR3 is CASSSDSGGYSYNEQFF. The CDR3 region has the DNA TGTGCCAGCAGTTCAGATAGCGGGGGGTACTCCTACAATGAGCAGTTCTTC.

The rearrangement joins TRBV24-1 to TRBJ2-5, with TRBD1 matching over 7 bases. In germline, CDR1 is KGHDR, CDR2 SFDVKD. Germline trimming cut 8 bases from V and 4 bases from J; bases unmatched to any gene: 12. The CDR3 length is 15 residues. The DNA of the CDR3 is TGTGCCACCATTTCTCTTTGTAGGGGGCGAGAGACCCAGTACTTC. This gives the protein CATISLCRGRETQYF.

This clonotype was seen many times. V and J are TRBV3-1 and TRBJ2-2; weak D call: TRBD1 (5 bases). The CDR3 contains 15 residues. In germline, CDR1 is LGHDT, CDR2 YNNKEL (reference sequence). V gave up 3 bases and J gave up 1 base, with 9 bases separating them. The DNA for the CDR3 is TGTGCCAGCAGCCAGGGGCAGGTGAACACCGGGGAGCTGTTTTTT. It yields the protein CASSQGQVNTGELFF.

This clonotype was seen only a few times. J is TRBJ1-1 and V is TRBV20-1; D not resolved. Trimming took off 8 bases at V and 5 bases at J, with 9 bases between the two ends. The CDR3 consists of 10 residues. Germline values: CDR1 DFQATT, CDR2 SNEGSKA (reference sequence). DNA of the CDR3: TGCAGTTACCGGTTAACTGAAGCTTTCTTT. Residues: CSYRLTEAFF.